Shown below are 2 T cell receptor beta chains from a single sample sequenced in a study of molecular identifiers for immune sequencing clone quantification (dated by TCRdb to the late 2010s). Receptor libraries were prepared by PCR. This sample was sequenced with an Illumina HiSeq 4000. TCRdb handled the public reads itself, with Q25 trimming in fastp and clone calling in MiXCR, and kept productive beta chains. Each CDR3 protein gets just one entry, which takes the most common genes and DNA from the rows behind it. Counted in this sample were about 510,000 distinct CDR3 sequences; over 20% of them appeared once. The leading ten clones occupy about 0.8% of the sample. The specimen was naive CD8+ T cells from blood, with Jurkat cell RNA spiked in. Sample cell subset or site, as interpreted from the label and publication: FACS-sorted CD8+CD4-CCR7+CD45RA+ naive T cells. The source of these receptors is a human donor in good health. Some libraries in this study had Jurkat cell RNA spiked in.

This clonotype has just a few counts. The chain combines TRBV21-1 with TRBJ2-7; the D segment call TRBD2 is taken from the table without a DNA check. TRBV21-1 is marked as a pseudogene. This CDR3 has 13 amino acids. CDR3 nucleotides: TGTGCCAGCATATCGAGGGCCCTGTACGAGCAGTACTTC. It encodes CASISRALYEQYF.

The rearrangement uses TRBV30 and TRBJ2-7; 7 bases are shared with TRBD2. Per the germline V gene, CDR1 is GTSNPN and CDR2 is SVGIG (reference sequence). This CDR3 has 13 amino acids. The CDR3 reads CACGGSSLYEQYF. The CDR3 nucleotides are TGTGCGTGCGGCGGGAGTAGTCTCTACGAGCAGTACTTC. Based on the CDR3 plus reference TRBV30 and TRBJ2-7, the full variable domain is SQTIHQWPATLVQPVGSPLSLECTVEGTSNPNLYWYRQAAGRGLQLLFYSVGIGQISSEVPQNLSASRPQDRQFILSSKKLLLSDSGFYLCACGGSSLYEQYFGPGTRLTVT.